The sequence of this TCR beta chain was determined in a study of OX40 agonist ivuxolimab in advanced cancers. A note on the overall study: Ivuxolimab, which targeted the costimulatory receptor OX40 (CD134), was an agonistic, fully human IgG2 monoclonal antibody. Intravenous ivuxolimab was administered to patients every 2 weeks at six dose levels: 0.01, 0.1, 0.3, 1.5, 3 and 10 mg/kg. Among the roughly 52 dose-escalation patients, around 20 had hepatocellular carcinoma, 15 melanoma, 9 renal cell carcinoma and 9 head and neck cancer. The dose-escalation cohort was roughly 87% male with a mean age of about 58 years, ranging from about 23 to 85. Patients were allowed to have had prior anti-PD-1, anti-PD-L1 or anti-CTLA-4 therapy, and approximately 37% of the dose-escalation patients had been treated with checkpoint inhibitors. Partial responses occurred in three dose-escalation patients: two with cutaneous melanoma and one with hepatocellular carcinoma. Peripheral TCRbeta sequencing was intended to test whether TCR sequence diversity was altered and clonal T-cell expansion was caused by ivuxolimab. The paper describes the monotherapy dose-escalation part (N of about 57 patients) of the phase I trial of ivuxolimab.

The CDR3 starts with the cysteine, ends with the phenylalanine, and has 14 residues. The CDR3 DNA has 42 bases and is translated from base 1. The CDR1 and CDR2 encoded by the germline V gene are SGHDT and YYEEEE. V is pared back by 2 bases and J by 5 bases, with 13 bases lying between the germline termini. Genomic DNA was isolated from the sorted cells so that the TCRbeta CDR3 region could be sequenced. The immunoSEQ Assay was used for sequencing of TCRbeta CDR3 regions. TCRdb re-hosts the immuneACCESS table, in-frame sequences only. Its copies lack some clones; in the studies checked, an unresolved V gene accounts for under half of them, and the cause for the rest is not known. Present in this sample are tens of thousands of clones, 89% of which were seen just once. The ten largest clones capture 0.3% to 0.4% of the sample. The trial excluded patients who had a history of autoimmune disease or who were on systemic immunosuppression. Peripheral blood for TCR sequencing was collected from all dose cohorts at baseline, on cycle 4 day 1, and on cycle 7 day 1. Samples came from an open-label, multicenter, first-in-human phase I dose-escalation trial of ivuxolimab. The trial enrolled adults with locally advanced or metastatic head and neck squamous cell, hepatocellular, melanoma or renal cell carcinoma. CD4+ and CD8+ T cells were sorted separately from peripheral blood before TCR sequencing.

The paper as a whole reports these results and caveats: On average, CD8+ T cells showed more expanded clones than CD4+ T cells after ivuxolimab. Partial responders in the 0.1-3.0 mg/kg groups had among the lowest normalized peripheral clonal expansion, especially among CD8+ T cells. Low levels of normalized T-cell clonal expansion were also seen in some nonresponding patients. Clonal expansion of both CD4+ and CD8+ blood T cells was observed from baseline to week 6 at doses 0.1 to 3.0 mg/kg. Antigen specificity was not determined for the clonally expanded peripheral T cells.

As for this clone: The antigen it recognizes is unknown. The record has no base qualities; no much larger clone is one base away.

The clonotype comes from an adult with an advanced solid tumor such as melanoma, head and neck, liver or kidney cancer. The sequence links TRBV5-6 to TRBJ1-2; matching of 5 bases hints at TRBD1 as the D gene. Sequenced material: CD4+ or CD8+ T cells sorted from blood, taken in a trial of the OX40 agonist ivuxolimab. The DNA sequence follows: TGTGCCAGCAGCTTTGGTGAGAGGGGTTATGGCTACACCTTC. This translates into CASSFGERGYGYTF.